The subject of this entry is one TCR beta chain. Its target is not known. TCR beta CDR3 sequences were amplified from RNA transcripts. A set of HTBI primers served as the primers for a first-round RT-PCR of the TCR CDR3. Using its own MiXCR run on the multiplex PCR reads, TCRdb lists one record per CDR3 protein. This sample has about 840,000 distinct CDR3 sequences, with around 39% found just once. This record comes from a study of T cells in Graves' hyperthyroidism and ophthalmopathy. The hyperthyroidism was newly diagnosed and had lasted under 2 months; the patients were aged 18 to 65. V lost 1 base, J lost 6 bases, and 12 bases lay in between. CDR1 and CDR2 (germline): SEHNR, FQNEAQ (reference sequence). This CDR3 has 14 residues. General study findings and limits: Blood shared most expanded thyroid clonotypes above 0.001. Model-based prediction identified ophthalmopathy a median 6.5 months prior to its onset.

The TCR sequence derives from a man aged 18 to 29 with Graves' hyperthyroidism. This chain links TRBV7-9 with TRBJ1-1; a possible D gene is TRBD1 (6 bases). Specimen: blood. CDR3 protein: CASSLGQELPEAFF. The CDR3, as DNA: TGTGCCAGCAGCTTAGGACAGGAGCTGCCTGAAGCTTTCTTT.